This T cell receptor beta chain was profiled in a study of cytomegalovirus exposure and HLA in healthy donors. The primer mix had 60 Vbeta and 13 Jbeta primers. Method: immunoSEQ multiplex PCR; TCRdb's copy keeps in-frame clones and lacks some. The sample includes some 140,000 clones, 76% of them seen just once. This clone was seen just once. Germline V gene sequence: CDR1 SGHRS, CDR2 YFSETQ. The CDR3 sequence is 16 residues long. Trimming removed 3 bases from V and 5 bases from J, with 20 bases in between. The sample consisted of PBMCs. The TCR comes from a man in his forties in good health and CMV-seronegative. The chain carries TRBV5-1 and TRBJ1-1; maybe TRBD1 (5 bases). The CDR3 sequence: CASSSGHGGKGTEAFF. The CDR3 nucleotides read TGCGCCAGCAGCTCAGGCCATGGGGGGAAAGGGACTGAAGCTTTCTTT.